The source of this TCR beta chain is a study of shared clonotypes between healthy human individuals. The study's findings and limits: A handful of donors showed sharing of around 5% of naive CD4 clonotypes. Rarefaction gave evidence that sorted-subset sequencing remained incomplete despite large depth.

The material for each subset, its genomic DNA, was split evenly across several immunoSEQ plates. The assay was immunoSEQ multiplex PCR, and TCRdb's table has in-frame clones only and misses some. The table shows about 2.3 million clones, with 90% to 95% occurring only once. On this clone itself: What it binds is unknown.

This TCR derives from a man aged 18 to 29 in good health. Some clones in this sample may be carry-over from other donors' samples. Sequencing used naive CD4+ T cells from PBMCs. Subset: CD45RA+ positively selected.

CDR3 in amino acids: CASSFGGGWSTQYF. The CDR3 DNA reads as TGTGCCAGCAGCTTCGGAGGGGGATGGAGTACGCAGTATTTT. The gene calls are TRBV7-2 and TRBJ2-3, with D perhaps matching TRBD1 or TRBD2 (6 bases each). Germline V gene lookup returns CDR1 SGHTA and CDR2 FQGNSA. The CDR3 sequence is 14 residues long. Trimming shortened V by 3 bases and J by 8 bases, and 15 bases separated the two germline ends. Filled out from reference TRBV7-2 and TRBJ2-3, the complete variable domain reads GAGVSQSPSNKVTEKGKDVELRCDPISGHTALYWYRQSLGQGLEFLIYFQGNSAPDKSGLPSDRFSAERTGGSVSTLTIQRTQQEDSAVYLCASSFGGGWSTQYFGPGTRLTVL.